This T cell receptor beta chain emerged from a study of post-analysis software for immune sequencing data. V lost 3 bases to trimming and J lost 7 bases, with 10 bases between them. Germline loops: CDR1 MNHNS, CDR2 SASEGT. This CDR3 is 13 amino acids long. Worth noting for this clonotype: Antigen unknown.

Study-level findings and limits: Five TRBV segments, including TRBV5-6, TRBV5-1 and TRBV20-1, were more frequent in patients than controls.

Unique molecular identifiers were carried by the TCR beta cDNA libraries. Yield was roughly 0.5 million cDNA molecules from about 0.94 to 9.7 million T cells. TCRdb independently ran MiXCR on the PCR reads; one entry per CDR3 protein. The sample shows roughly 570,000 distinct CDR3 sequences, roughly 34% of them seen only once. The clonotype comes from a girl between 2 and 17 years old with multiple sclerosis. This chain joins TRBV6-1 and TRBJ2-1; D is uncertain. Sample: blood. The CDR3 nucleotides are TGTGCCAGCAGTGAGATATCTCTAAATGAGCAGTTCTTC. Residues: CASSEISLNEQFF.